The rows below give T cell receptor beta chains drawn from one sample of a study of cytomegalovirus exposure and HLA in healthy donors. The protocol was immunoSEQ multiplex PCR, while the TCRdb copy is restricted to in-frame clones and leaves out a portion. The sample lists about 220,000 clones, 70% to 90% occurring once. Material: PBMCs. These receptors were collected from a woman in her late teens or twenties in good health and CMV-seronegative. Both conserved end residues are part of each CDR3. The order of the fields is D gene, clone size, V gene, J gene, CDR3 DNA, CDR3 protein. D genes are given only for firm matches. Size tells how often a clone was seen (once, few, many) or the class of an expanded clone, and some rows leave it out.

D gene: TRBD1; clone size: NA; V gene: TRBV10-1; J gene: TRBJ2-7; CDR3 DNA: TGCGCCAGCAGTGATCACGCCGGGACAGTCTCCTACGAGCAGTACTTC; CDR3 protein: CASSDHAGTVSYEQYF
D gene: TRBD1; clone size: NA; V gene: TRBV25-1; J gene: TRBJ2-1; CDR3 DNA: TGTGCCAGCCACCATTTGACAGGGAGCTCCTACAATGAGCAGTTCTTC; CDR3 protein: CASHHLTGSSYNEQFF
D gene: TRBD2; clone size: NA; V gene: TRBV11-3; J gene: TRBJ2-5; CDR3 DNA: TGTGCCAGCAGCCTCACGGCGGGGGAAGAGACCCAGTACTTC; CDR3 protein: CASSLTAGEETQYF
D gene: NA; clone size: NA; V gene: TRBV27; J gene: TRBJ1-5; CDR3 DNA: TGTGCCAGCGCCAGGGAAGGGGCAGGTCGCAATCAGCCCCAGCATTTT; CDR3 protein: CASAREGAGRNQPQHF
D gene: NA; clone size: NA; V gene: TRBV5-1; J gene: TRBJ2-1; CDR3 DNA: TGCGCCAGCAGCCTGGATGGGGGGGCTCGGAATGAGCAGTTCTTC; CDR3 protein: CASSLDGGARNEQFF
D gene: NA; clone size: NA; V gene: TRBV9; J gene: TRBJ1-2; CDR3 DNA: TGTGCCAGCAGCGTAGAGGAGGGGCTATACTATGGCTACACCTTC; CDR3 protein: CASSVEEGLYYGYTF
D gene: TRBD1; clone size: NA; V gene: TRBV30; J gene: TRBJ2-5; CDR3 DNA: TGTGCCTGGAGTGTAGTGACAGGGATCTTTGAGACCCAGTACTTC; CDR3 protein: CAWSVVTGIFETQYF
D gene: NA; clone size: NA; V gene: TRBV4-2; J gene: TRBJ1-2; CDR3 DNA: TGTGCCAGCAGCCAAGATCGCGCGCAGGGAACTGGCTACACCTTC; CDR3 protein: CASSQDRAQGTGYTF
D gene: TRBD1; clone size: NA; V gene: TRBV28; J gene: TRBJ2-1; CDR3 DNA: TGTGCCAGCAGTGAGACAGGGTTATACAATGAGCAGTTCTTC; CDR3 protein: CASSETGLYNEQFF
D gene: NA; clone size: few; V gene: TRBV30; J gene: TRBJ2-2; CDR3 DNA: TGTGCCTGGAGTGTACTACTAGCGAACACCGGGGAGCTGTTTTTT; CDR3 protein: CAWSVLLANTGELFF
D gene: NA; clone size: NA; V gene: TRBV15; J gene: TRBJ2-5; CDR3 DNA: TGTGCCACCGCCCAACAGGGGAGGTTACAAGAGACCCAGTACTTC; CDR3 protein: CATAQQGRLQETQYF
D gene: NA; clone size: NA; V gene: TRBV28; J gene: TRBJ2-1; CDR3 DNA: TGTGCCAGCAGTTTACTGGTGAGCTCCTACAATGAGCAGTTCTTC; CDR3 protein: CASSLLVSSYNEQFF
D gene: NA; clone size: NA; V gene: TRBV28; J gene: TRBJ2-7; CDR3 DNA: TGTGCCAGCAGTTCTAGAGTAGACGAGCAGTACTTC; CDR3 protein: CASSSRVDEQYF
D gene: NA; clone size: NA; V gene: TRBV28; J gene: TRBJ1-1; CDR3 DNA: TGTGCCAGCAGACATACAGGGTTAGGTTCTGACACTGAAGCTTTCTTT; CDR3 protein: CASRHTGLGSDTEAFF
D gene: TRBD2; clone size: NA; V gene: TRBV9; J gene: TRBJ2-3; CDR3 DNA: TGTGCCAGCCACCAAGGTGCTAGCGGGAGCACAGATACGCAGTATTTT; CDR3 protein: CASHQGASGSTDTQYF
D gene: TRBD1; clone size: NA; V gene: TRBV5-8; J gene: TRBJ1-1; CDR3 DNA: TGTGCCAGCAGTCAAGGACAGGGCGTTAGAGGAGCTTTCTTT; CDR3 protein: CASSQGQGVRGAFF
D gene: NA; clone size: NA; V gene: TRBV28; J gene: TRBJ2-7; CDR3 DNA: TGTGCCAGCAGTCTAGCCTACGAGCAGTACTTC; CDR3 protein: CASSLAYEQYF
D gene: TRBD2; clone size: NA; V gene: TRBV7-3; J gene: TRBJ2-1; CDR3 DNA: TGTGCCAGCAGTATAGGACTAGCGGGAGAGGAGGAGCAGTTCTTC; CDR3 protein: CASSIGLAGEEEQFF
D gene: NA; clone size: once; V gene: TRBV9; J gene: TRBJ2-2; CDR3 DNA: TGTGCCAGCAGCGACCGGGACTGGATCAACACCGGGGAGCTGTTTTTT; CDR3 protein: CASSDRDWINTGELFF
D gene: TRBD1; clone size: NA; V gene: TRBV13; J gene: TRBJ2-7; CDR3 DNA: TGTGCCAGCAGCGGCCCTGAGGGGACGGGACAGGGGAACGAGCAGTACTTC; CDR3 protein: CASSGPEGTGQGNEQYF
D gene: NA; clone size: few; V gene: TRBV11-2; J gene: TRBJ1-1; CDR3 DNA: TGTGCCAGCAGCTTCGCAGGACAGCCGAACACTGAAGCTTTCTTT; CDR3 protein: CASSFAGQPNTEAFF
D gene: NA; clone size: NA; V gene: TRBV2; J gene: TRBJ1-5; CDR3 DNA: TGTGCCAGCAGTGTCGGCCAGGGAATTACGCCCCAGCATTTT; CDR3 protein: CASSVGQGITPQHF